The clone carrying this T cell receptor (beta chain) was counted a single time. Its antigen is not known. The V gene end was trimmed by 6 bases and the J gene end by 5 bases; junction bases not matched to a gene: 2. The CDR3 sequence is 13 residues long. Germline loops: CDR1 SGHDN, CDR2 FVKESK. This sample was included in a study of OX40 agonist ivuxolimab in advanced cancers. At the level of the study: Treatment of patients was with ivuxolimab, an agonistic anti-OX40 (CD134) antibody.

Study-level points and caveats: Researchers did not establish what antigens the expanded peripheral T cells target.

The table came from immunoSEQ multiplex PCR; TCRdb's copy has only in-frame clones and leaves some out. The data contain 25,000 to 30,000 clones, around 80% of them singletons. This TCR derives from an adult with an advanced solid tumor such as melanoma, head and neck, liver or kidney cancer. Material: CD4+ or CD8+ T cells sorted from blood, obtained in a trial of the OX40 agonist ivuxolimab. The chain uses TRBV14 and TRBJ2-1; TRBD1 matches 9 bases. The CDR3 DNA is TGTGCCAGCAGACGGACAGGGGACAATGAGCAGTTCTTC. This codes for CASRRTGDNEQFF. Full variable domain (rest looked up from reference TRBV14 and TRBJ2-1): EAGVTQFPSHSVIEKGQTVTLRCDPISGHDNLYWYRRVMGKEIKFLLHFVKESKQDESGMPNNRFLAERTGGTYSTLKVQPAELEDSGVYFCASRRTGDNEQFFGPGTRLTVL.